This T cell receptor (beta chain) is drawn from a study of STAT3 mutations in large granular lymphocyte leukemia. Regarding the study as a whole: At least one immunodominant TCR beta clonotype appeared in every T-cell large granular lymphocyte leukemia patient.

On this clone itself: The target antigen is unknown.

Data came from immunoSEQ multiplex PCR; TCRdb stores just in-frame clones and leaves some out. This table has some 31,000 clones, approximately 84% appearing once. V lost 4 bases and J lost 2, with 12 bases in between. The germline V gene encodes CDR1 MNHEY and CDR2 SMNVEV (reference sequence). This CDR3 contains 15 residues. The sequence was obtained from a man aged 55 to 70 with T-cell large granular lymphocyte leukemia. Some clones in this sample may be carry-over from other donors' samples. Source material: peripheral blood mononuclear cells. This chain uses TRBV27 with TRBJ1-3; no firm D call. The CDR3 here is CASSSHGVTGNTIYF. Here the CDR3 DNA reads TGTGCCAGCAGTTCCCATGGAGTAACTGGAAACACCATATATTTT.